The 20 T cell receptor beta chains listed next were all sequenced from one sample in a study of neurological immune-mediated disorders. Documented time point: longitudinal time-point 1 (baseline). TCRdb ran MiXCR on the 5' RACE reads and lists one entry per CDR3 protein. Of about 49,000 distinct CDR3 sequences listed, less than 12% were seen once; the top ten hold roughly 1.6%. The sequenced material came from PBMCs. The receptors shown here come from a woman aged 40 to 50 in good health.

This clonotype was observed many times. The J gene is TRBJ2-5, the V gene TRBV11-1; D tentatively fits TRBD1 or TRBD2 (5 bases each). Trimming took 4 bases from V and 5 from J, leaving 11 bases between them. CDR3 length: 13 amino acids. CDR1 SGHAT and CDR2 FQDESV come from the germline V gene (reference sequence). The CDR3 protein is CASSSEGYETQYF. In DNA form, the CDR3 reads TGTGCCAGCAGCTCCGAGGGGTACGAGACCCAGTACTTC.

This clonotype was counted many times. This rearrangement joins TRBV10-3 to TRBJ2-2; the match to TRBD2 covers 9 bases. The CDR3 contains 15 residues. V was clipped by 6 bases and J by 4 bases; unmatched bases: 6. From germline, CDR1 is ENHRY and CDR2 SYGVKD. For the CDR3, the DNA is TGTGCCATCAGGTCCGGGACTAGCCTCACCGGGGAGCTGTTTTTT. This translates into CAIRSGTSLTGELFF.

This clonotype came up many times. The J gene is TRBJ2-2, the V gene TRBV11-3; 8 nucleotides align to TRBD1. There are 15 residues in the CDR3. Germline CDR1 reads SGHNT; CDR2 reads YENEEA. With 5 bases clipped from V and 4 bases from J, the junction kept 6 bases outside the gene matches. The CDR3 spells CASSPGTGLTGELFF. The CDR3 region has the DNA TGTGCCAGCAGCCCCGGGACAGGTCTCACCGGGGAGCTGTTTTTT.

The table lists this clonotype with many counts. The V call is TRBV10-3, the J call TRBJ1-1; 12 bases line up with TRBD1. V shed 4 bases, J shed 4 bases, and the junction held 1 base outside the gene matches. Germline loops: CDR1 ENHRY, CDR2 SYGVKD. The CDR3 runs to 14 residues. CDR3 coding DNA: TGTGCCATCAGTGGGGACAGGGGGCTCACTGAAGCTTTCTTT. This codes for CAISGDRGLTEAFF.

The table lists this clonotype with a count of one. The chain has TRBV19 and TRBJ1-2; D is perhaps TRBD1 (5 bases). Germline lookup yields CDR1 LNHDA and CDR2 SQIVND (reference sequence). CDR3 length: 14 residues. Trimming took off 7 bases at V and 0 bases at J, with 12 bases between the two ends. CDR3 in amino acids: CASTRVGANYGYTF. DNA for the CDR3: TGTGCCAGTACCAGAGTGGGGGCTAACTATGGCTACACCTTC. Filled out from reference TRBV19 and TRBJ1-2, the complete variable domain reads DGGITQSPKYLFRKEGQNVTLSCEQNLNHDAMYWYRQDPGQGLRLIYYSQIVNDFQKGDIAEGYSVSREKKESFPLTVTSAQKNPTAFYLCASTRVGANYGYTFGSGTRLTVV.

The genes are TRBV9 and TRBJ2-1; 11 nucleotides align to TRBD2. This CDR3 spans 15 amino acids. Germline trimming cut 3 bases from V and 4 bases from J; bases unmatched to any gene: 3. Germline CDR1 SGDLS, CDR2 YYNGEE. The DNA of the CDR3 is TGTGCCAGCAGCGGTAGCGGGAGGGCGTACAATGAGCAGTTCTTC. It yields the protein CASSGSGRAYNEQFF.

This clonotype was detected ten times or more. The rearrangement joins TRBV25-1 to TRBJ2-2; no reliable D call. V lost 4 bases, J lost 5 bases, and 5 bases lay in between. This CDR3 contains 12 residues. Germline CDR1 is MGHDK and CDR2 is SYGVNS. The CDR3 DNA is TGTGCCAGCAGTGGAGGTACCGGGGAGCTGTTTTTT. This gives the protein CASSGGTGELFF.

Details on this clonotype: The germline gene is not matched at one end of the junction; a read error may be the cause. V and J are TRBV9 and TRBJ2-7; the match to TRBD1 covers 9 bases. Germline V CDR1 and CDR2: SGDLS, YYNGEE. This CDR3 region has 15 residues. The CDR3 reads CANSVDGTGRYEQYF. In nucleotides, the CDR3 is TGTGCCAACAGCGTAGACGGGACAGGGAGGTACGAGCAGTACTTC. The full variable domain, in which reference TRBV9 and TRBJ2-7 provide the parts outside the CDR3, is DSGVTQTPKHLITATGQRVTLRCSPRSGDLSVYWYQQSLDQGLQFLIQYYNGEERAKGNILERFSAQQFPDLHSELNLSSLELGDSALYFCANSVDGTGRYEQYFGPGTRLTVT.

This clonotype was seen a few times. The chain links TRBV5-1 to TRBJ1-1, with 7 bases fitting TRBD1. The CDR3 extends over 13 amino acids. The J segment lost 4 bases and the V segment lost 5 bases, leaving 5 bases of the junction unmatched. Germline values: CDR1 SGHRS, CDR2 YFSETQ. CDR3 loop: CASRPTGITEAFF. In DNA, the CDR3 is TGCGCCAGCAGACCGACAGGGATCACTGAAGCTTTCTTT. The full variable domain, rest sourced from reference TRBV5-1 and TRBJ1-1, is KAGVTQTPRYLIKTRGQQVTLSCSPISGHRSVSWYQQTPGQGLQFLFEYFSETQRNKGNFPGRFSGRQFSNSRSEMNVSTLELGDSALYLCASRPTGITEAFFGQGTRLTVV.

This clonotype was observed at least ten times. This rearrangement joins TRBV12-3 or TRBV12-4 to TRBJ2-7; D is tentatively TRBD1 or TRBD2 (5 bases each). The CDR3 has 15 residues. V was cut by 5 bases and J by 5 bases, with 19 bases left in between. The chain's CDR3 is CASSLRDPSGNEQYF. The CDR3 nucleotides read TGTGCCAGCAGTCTCCGGGACCCTTCTGGAAACGAGCAGTACTTC.

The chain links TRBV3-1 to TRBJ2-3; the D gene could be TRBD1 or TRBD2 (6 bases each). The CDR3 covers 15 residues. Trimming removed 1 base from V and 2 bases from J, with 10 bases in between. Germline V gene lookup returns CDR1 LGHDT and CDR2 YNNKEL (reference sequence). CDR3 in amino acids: CASSQVGGATDTQYF. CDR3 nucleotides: TGTGCCAGCAGCCAAGTCGGGGGCGCCACAGATACGCAGTATTTT.

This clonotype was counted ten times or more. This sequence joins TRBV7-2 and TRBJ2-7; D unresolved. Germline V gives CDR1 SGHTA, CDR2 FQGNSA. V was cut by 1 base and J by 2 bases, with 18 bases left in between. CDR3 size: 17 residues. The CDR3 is CASSLGATWSRPYEQYF. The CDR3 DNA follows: TGTGCCAGCAGCTTAGGGGCTACTTGGAGCCGTCCCTACGAGCAGTACTTC.

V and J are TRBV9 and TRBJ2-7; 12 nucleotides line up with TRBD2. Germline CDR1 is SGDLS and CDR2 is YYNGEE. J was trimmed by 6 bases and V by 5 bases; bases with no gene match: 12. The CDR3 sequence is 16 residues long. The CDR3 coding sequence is TGTGCCAGCAGTCCCAAGGCGACTAGCGGGAGATCCGAGCAGTACTTC. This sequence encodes CASSPKATSGRSEQYF.

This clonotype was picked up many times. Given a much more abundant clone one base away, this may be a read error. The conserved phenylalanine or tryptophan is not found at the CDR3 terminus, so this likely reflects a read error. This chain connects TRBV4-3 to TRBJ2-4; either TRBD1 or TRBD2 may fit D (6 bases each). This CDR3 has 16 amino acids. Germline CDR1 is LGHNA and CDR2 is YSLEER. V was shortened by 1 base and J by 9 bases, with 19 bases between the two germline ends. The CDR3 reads CASSQAQGSGATIQYL. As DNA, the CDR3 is TGCGCCAGCAGCCAAGCGCAGGGGTCGGGAGCAACCATTCAGTACCTC.

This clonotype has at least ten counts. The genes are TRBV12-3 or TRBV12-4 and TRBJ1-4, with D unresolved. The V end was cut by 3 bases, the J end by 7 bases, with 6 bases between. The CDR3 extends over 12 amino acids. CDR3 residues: CASSFAGEKLFF. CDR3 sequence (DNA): TGTGCCAGCAGTTTTGCGGGTGAAAAACTGTTTTTT.

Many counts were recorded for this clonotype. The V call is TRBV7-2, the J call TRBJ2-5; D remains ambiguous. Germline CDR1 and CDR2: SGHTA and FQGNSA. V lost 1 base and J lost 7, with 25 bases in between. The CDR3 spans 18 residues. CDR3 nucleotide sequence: TGTGCCAGCAGCTTAGATCTTATAGGTATAGCAGCATTTAGGACCCAGTACTTC. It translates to CASSLDLIGIAAFRTQYF.

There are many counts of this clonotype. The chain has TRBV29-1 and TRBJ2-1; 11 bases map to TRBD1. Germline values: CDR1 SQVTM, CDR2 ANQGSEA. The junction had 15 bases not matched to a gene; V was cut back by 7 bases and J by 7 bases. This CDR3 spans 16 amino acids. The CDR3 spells CSAGGGTGGRGNEQFF. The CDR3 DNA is TGCAGCGCCGGTGGGGGGACAGGGGGAAGGGGGAATGAGCAGTTCTTC.

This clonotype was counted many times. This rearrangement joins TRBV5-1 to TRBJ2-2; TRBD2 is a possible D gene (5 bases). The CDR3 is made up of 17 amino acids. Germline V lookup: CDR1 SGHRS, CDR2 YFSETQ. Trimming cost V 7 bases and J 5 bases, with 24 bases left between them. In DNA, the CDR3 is TGCGCCAGCTTCGGGATTGGAGGCAGGCAAGAAACCGGGGAGCTGTTTTTT. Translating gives CASFGIGGRQETGELFF.

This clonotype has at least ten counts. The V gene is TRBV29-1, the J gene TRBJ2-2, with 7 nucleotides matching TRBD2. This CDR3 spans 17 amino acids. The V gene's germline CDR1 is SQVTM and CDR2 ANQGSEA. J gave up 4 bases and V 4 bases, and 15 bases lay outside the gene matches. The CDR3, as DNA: TGCAGCGTTGCTCGGTCCCCGGGGGGAGGGACCACCGGGGAGCTGTTTTTT. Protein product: CSVARSPGGGTTGELFF.

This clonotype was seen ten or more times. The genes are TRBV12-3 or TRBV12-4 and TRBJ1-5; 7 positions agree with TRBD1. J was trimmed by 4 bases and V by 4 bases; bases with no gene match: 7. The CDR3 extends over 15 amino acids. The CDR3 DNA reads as TGTGCCAGCAGTTCCAGGGACAGACAAAATCAGCCCCAGCATTTT. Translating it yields CASSSRDRQNQPQHF.